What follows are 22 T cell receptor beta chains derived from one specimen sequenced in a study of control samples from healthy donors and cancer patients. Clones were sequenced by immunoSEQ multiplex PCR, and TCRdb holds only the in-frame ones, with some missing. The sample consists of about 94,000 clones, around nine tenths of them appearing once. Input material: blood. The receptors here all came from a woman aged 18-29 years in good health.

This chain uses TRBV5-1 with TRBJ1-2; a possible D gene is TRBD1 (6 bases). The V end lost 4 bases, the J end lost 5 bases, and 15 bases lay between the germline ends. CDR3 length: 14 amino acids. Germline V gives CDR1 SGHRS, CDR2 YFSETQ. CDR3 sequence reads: CASSPAGEEYGYTF. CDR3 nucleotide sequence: TGCGCCAGCAGCCCCGCAGGGGAGGAGTATGGCTACACCTTC.

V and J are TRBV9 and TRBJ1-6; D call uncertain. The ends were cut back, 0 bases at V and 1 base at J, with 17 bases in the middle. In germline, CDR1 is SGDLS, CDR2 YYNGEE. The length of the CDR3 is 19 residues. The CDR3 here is CASSVGREVYGSYNSPLHF. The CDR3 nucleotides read TGTGCCAGCAGCGTAGGACGGGAAGTTTATGGGTCCTATAATTCACCCCTCCACTTT.

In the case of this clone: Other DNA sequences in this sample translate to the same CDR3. This CDR3 reads CASSQGLDTEAFF. CDR3 sequence (DNA): TGTGCCAGCAGCCAAGGTCTGGACACTGAAGCTTTCTTT. The chain recombines TRBV14 with TRBJ1-1; no definite D call. The CDR3 totals 13 residues. V was pared by 1 base and J by 3 bases, with 6 bases between. Germline assignment: CDR1 SGHDN and CDR2 FVKESK. The full variable domain, its missing parts supplied by reference TRBV14 and TRBJ1-1, is EAGVTQFPSHSVIEKGQTVTLRCDPISGHDNLYWYRRVMGKEIKFLLHFVKESKQDESGMPNNRFLAERTGGTYSTLKVQPAELEDSGVYFCASSQGLDTEAFFGQGTRLTVV.

CDR3 bases: TGTGCCAGCAGCCTGACAGGTGTTGGAGAAAAACTGTTTTTT. It translates to CASSLTGVGEKLFF. The chain has TRBV7-6 and TRBJ1-4; D is perhaps TRBD1 (6 bases). In germline, CDR1 is SGHVS, CDR2 FNYEAQ. There are 14 residues in the CDR3. Trimming took 5 bases from V and 8 from J, leaving 15 bases between them.

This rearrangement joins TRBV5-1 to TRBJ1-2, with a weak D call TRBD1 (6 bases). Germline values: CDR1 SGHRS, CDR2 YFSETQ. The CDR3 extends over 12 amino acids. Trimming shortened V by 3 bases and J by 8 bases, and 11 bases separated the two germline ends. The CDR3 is CASSSAGVGYTF. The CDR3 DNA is TGCGCCAGCAGCTCGGCAGGGGTGGGCTACACCTTC. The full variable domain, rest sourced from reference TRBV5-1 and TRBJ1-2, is KAGVTQTPRYLIKTRGQQVTLSCSPISGHRSVSWYQQTPGQGLQFLFEYFSETQRNKGNFPGRFSGRQFSNSRSEMNVSTLELGDSALYLCASSSAGVGYTFGSGTRLTVV.

DNA of the CDR3: TGTGCCAGCAGTCCCCAGGGAGGGAACGAGCAGTACTTC. Its protein is CASSPQGGNEQYF. V and J are TRBV27 and TRBJ2-7; TRBD2 aligns across 7 bases. The CDR3 sequence is 13 residues long. The germline gives CDR1 MNHEY, CDR2 SMNVEV (reference sequence). The trim removed 5 bases at V and 5 bases at J, leaving 6 bases unmatched.

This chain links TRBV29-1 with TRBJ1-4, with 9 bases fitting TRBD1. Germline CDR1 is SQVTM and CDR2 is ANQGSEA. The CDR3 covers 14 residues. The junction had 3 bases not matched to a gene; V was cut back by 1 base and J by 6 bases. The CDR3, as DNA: TGCAGCGTTGAAGCGGGGACAGGGCATGAAAAACTGTTTTTT. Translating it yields CSVEAGTGHEKLFF.

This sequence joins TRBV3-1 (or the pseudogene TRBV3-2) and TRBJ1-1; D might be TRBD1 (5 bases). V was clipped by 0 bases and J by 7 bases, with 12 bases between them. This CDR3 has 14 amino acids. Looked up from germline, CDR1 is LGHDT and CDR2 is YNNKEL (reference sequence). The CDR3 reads CASSQEGDGGEAFF. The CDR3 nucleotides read TGTGCCAGCAGCCAAGAAGGGGATGGGGGTGAAGCTTTCTTT.

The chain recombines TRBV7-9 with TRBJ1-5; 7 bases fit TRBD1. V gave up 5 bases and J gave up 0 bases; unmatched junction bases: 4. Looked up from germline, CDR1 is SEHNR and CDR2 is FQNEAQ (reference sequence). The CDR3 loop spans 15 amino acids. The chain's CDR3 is CASSTGTDSNQPQHF. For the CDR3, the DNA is TGTGCCAGCAGCACCGGGACAGATAGCAATCAGCCCCAGCATTTT. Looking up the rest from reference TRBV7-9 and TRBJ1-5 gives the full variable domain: DTGVSQNPRHKITKRGQNVTFRCDPISEHNRLYWYRQTLGQGPEFLTYFQNEAQLEKSRLLSDRFSAERPKGSFSTLEIQRTEQGDSAMYLCASSTGTDSNQPQHFGDGTRLSIL.

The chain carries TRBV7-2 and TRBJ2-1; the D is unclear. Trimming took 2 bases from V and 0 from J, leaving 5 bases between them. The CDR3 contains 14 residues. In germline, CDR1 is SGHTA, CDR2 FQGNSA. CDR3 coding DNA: TGTGCCAGCAGCTTATTACCCTCCTACAATGAGCAGTTCTTC. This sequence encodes CASSLLPSYNEQFF.

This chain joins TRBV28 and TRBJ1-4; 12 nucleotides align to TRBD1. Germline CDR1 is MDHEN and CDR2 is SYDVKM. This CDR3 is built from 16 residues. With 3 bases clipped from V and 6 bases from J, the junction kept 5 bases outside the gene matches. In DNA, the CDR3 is TGTGCCAGCAGTTTGGAGGGACAGGGGGCTGATGAAAAACTGTTTTTT. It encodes CASSLEGQGADEKLFF. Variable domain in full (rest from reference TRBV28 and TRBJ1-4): DVKVTQSSRYLVKRTGEKVFLECVQDMDHENMFWYRQDPGLGLRLIYFSYDVKMKEKGDIPEGYSVSREKKERFSLILESASTNQTSMYLCASSLEGQGADEKLFFGSGTQLSVL.

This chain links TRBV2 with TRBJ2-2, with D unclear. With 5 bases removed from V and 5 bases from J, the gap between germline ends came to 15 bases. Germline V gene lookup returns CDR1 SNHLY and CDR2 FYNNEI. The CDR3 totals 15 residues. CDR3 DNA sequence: TGTGCCAGCAGTAATGACCTTATGAGGACCGGGGAGCTGTTTTTT. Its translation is CASSNDLMRTGELFF.

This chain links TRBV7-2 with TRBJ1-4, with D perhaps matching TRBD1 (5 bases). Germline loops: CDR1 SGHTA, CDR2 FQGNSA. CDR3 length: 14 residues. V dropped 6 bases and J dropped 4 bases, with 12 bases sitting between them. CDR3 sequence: CASSSGRYNEKLFF. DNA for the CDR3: TGTGCCAGCAGTTCGGGACGGTATAATGAAAAACTGTTTTTT. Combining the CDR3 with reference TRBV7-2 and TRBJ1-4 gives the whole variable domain GAGVSQSPSNKVTEKGKDVELRCDPISGHTALYWYRQSLGQGLEFLIYFQGNSAPDKSGLPSDRFSAERTGGSVSTLTIQRTQQEDSAVYLCASSSGRYNEKLFFGSGTQLSVL.

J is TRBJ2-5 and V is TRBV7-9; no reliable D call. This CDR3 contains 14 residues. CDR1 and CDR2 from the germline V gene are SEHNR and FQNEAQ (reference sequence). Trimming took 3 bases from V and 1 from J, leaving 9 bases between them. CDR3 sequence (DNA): TGTGCCAGCAGCTTTTTATCCCGCCAAGAGACCCAGTACTTC. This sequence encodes CASSFLSRQETQYF.

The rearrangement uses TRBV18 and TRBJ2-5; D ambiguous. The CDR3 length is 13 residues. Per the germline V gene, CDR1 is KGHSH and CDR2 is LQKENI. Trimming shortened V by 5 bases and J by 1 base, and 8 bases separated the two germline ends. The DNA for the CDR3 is TGTGCCAGCTCATCTGGAGTCCAAGAGACCCAGTACTTC. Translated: CASSSGVQETQYF.

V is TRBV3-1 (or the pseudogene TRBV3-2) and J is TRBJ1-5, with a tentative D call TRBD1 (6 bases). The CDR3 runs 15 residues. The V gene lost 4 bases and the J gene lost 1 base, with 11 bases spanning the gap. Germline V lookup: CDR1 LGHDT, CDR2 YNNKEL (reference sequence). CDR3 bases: TGTGCCAGCAGCCCAGGGGACGGAAGCAATCAGCCCCAGCATTTT. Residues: CASSPGDGSNQPQHF.

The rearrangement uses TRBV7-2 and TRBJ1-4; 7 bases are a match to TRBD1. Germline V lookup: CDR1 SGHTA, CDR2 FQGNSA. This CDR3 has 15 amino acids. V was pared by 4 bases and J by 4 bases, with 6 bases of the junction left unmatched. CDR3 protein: CASSWKTGLNEKLFF. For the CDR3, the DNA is TGTGCCAGCAGCTGGAAGACAGGGCTTAATGAAAAACTGTTTTTT.

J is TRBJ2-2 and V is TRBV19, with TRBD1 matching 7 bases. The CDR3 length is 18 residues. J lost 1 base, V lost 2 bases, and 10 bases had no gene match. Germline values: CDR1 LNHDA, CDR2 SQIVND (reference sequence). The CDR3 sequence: CASSIPPTGTVNTGELFF. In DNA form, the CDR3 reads TGTGCCAGTAGTATACCGCCTACCGGGACAGTGAACACCGGGGAGCTGTTTTTT.

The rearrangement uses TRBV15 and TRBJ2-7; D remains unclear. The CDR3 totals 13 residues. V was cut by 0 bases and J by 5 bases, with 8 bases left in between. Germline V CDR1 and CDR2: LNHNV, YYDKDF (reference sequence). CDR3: CATSRDLPDEQYF. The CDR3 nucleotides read TGTGCCACCAGCAGAGATCTTCCGGACGAGCAGTACTTC.

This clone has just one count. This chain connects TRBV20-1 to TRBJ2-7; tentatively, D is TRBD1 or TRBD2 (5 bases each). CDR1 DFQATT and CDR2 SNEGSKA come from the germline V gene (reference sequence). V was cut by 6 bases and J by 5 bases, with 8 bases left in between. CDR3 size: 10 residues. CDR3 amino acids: CSAQGHEQYF. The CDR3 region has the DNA TGCAGTGCCCAGGGACACGAGCAGTACTTC.

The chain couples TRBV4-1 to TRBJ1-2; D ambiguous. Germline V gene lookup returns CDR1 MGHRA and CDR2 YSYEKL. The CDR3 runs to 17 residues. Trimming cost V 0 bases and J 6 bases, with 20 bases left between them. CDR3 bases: TGCGCCAGCAGCCAAGAGAGAGGAGGCCAGGCCACTAATGGCTACACCTTC. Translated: CASSQERGGQATNGYTF.

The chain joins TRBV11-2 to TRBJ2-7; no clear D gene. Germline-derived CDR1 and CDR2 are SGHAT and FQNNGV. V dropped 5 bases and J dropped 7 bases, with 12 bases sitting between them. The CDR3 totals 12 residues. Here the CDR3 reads CASSPFLGEQYF. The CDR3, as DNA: TGTGCCAGCAGCCCCTTCCTCGGTGAGCAGTACTTC.